Sequencing of this TCR beta chain was carried out in a study of blood T cell repertoires in COVID-19. At the level of the study: Sources were T cells, B-cell-depleted T cells, or PBMCs; the material itself was cDNA or gDNA.

The participants were between about 18 and 89 years old and came from about two dozen US areas. In the study's own analysis: For nucleated cells, counts were estimated from reference gene primer amplification. Clones were sequenced by immunoSEQ multiplex PCR, and TCRdb holds only the in-frame ones, with some missing. Clone size and V and J calls were adopted from that table, with D and trimming inferred from the DNA. The sample has roughly 190,000 clones; 87% are singletons. Sequencing was carried out using PBMCs or T cells enriched from blood (not recorded which). The sequence was obtained from a woman aged 25 to 39 who had recovered from COVID-19.

The CDR3 DNA reads as TGTGCCAGCAGCTTAGCTTTCCGGACAGGGGATGGCTACACCTTC. Translating it yields CASSLAFRTGDGYTF. The V gene is TRBV7-2, the J gene TRBJ1-2; 9 nucleotides align to TRBD1. The junction had 5 bases not matched to a gene; V was cut back by 0 bases and J by 6 bases. Germline CDR1 and CDR2: SGHTA and FQGNSA. The CDR3 sequence is 15 residues long.